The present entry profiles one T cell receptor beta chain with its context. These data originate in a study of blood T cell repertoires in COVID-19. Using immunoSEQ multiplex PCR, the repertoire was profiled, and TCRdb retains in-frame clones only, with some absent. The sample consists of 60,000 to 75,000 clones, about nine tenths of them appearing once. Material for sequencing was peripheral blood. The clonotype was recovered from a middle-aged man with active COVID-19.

The CDR3 coding sequence is TGTGCCAGCAGCCAGAGACTAGCGGGAGGGCCAAGGGAGCAGTTCTTC. It yields the protein CASSQRLAGGPREQFF. The rearrangement uses TRBV7-2 and TRBJ2-1; 14 bases map to TRBD2. This CDR3 is 16 amino acids long. V lost 5 bases and J lost 10; bases outside the gene matches: 10. Germline CDR1 reads SGHTA; CDR2 reads FQGNSA.